Listed below are T cell receptor beta chains from one sample, sequenced in a study of blood T cell repertoires in COVID-19. Assay: immunoSEQ multiplex PCR; the TCRdb copy retains only in-frame clones and omits some. The sample shows roughly 210,000 clones, around 90% of them seen only once. The sample was peripheral blood. The source of these receptors is a man aged 65 to 85 with acute or convalescent COVID-19. The CDR3 runs from the conserved cysteine through the conserved F or W. A D gene is named only where the DNA matches it firmly. Clone size, where shown, is once, few, many, or a class for clones that have expanded.

once,TRBD1,TRBJ2-1,14,TRBV19,CASSQDRVHNEQFF,TGTGCCAGTAGTCAGGACAGGGTCCACAATGAGCAGTTCTTC
-,TRBD1,TRBJ1-2,15,TRBV19,CASRAGQRENYGYTF,TGTGCCAGTAGGGCGGGACAGAGAGAGAACTATGGCTACACCTTC
-,TRBD1,TRBJ1-1,13,TRBV3-1/TRBV3-2,CASSPGGRTEAFF,TGTGCCAGCAGCCCAGGGGGTAGGACTGAAGCTTTCTTT
-,-,TRBJ1-1,13,TRBV7-2,CASSLVMNTEAFF,TGTGCCAGCAGCTTAGTAATGAACACTGAAGCTTTCTTT
-,-,TRBJ2-5,16,TRBV7-2,CASSFGSLAGQETQYF,TGTGCCAGCAGCTTTGGGTCGTTAGCGGGACAGGAGACCCAGTACTTC
-,-,TRBJ2-7,13,TRBV10-3,CATARDTFNEQYF,TGTGCCACCGCTAGGGACACGTTCAACGAGCAGTACTTC
-,-,TRBJ2-1,12,TRBV18,CASSSGYNEQFF,TGTGCCAGCTCGTCAGGGTACAATGAGCAGTTCTTC
-,-,TRBJ1-4,15,TRBV7-9,CASSSLVSPNEKLFF,TGTGCCAGCAGCTCCTTAGTTTCCCCTAATGAAAAACTGTTTTTT
-,-,TRBJ1-2,12,TRBV6-5,CASGRPPDGYTF,TGTGCCAGCGGGCGCCCGCCAGATGGCTACACCTTC
few,-,TRBJ1-5,15,TRBV4-1,CASSSVGQLSQPQHF,TGCGCCAGCAGTAGTGTTGGACAGCTTTCACAGCCCCAGCATTTT
once,-,TRBJ2-7,14,TRBV18,CASSPLGGPYEQYF,TGTGCCAGCTCTCCCCTGGGGGGACCCTACGAGCAGTACTTC
-,TRBD1,TRBJ2-7,16,TRBV3-1/TRBV3-2,CASSRNSGTGPYEQYF,TGTGCCAGCAGCCGCAACTCCGGGACAGGCCCCTACGAGCAGTACTTC
-,-,TRBJ1-4,14,TRBV14,CASSQVGRDGKLFF,TGTGCCAGCAGCCAAGTGGGCAGGGATGGAAAACTGTTTTTT
-,-,TRBJ1-6,13,TRBV25-1,CASSGQGFSPLHF,TGTGCCAGCAGTGGGCAGGGATTTTCACCCCTCCACTTT
-,TRBD1,TRBJ1-4,14,TRBV7-3,CASSQTGGGEKLFF,TGTGCCAGCAGCCAGACAGGGGGAGGCGAAAAACTGTTTTTT
-,-,TRBJ2-1,18,TRBV7-9,CASSFTETALIRGNEQFF,TGTGCCAGCAGCTTTACCGAAACAGCACTTATCCGGGGCAATGAGCAGTTCTTC
-,TRBD1,TRBJ1-4,16,TRBV9,CASSVGTGGTNEKLFF,TGTGCCAGCAGCGTAGGGACAGGGGGAACTAATGAAAAACTGTTTTTT
-,TRBD2,TRBJ2-2,15,TRBV5-4,CASSRTSGHTGELFF,TGTGCCAGCAGTAGGACTAGCGGACACACCGGGGAGCTGTTTTTT
-,-,TRBJ1-2,12,TRBV12-3/TRBV12-4,CASSQSTGGYTF,TGTGCCAGCAGTCAATCGACTGGAGGCTACACCTTC
once,TRBD2,TRBJ2-4,19,TRBV19,CASSIGLARKGLAKNIQYF,TGTGCCAGTAGTATAGGACTAGCGCGAAAGGGGCTAGCCAAAAACATTCAGTACTTC
-,-,TRBJ1-5,14,TRBV2,CASSDRGVGQPQHF,TGTGCCAGCAGTGACAGGGGTGTAGGGCAGCCCCAGCATTTT
few,TRBD1,TRBJ1-1,17,TRBV5-4,CASSLGGQGGVHTEAFF,TGTGCCAGCAGCTTGGGGGGACAGGGAGGTGTGCACACTGAAGCTTTCTTT
-,-,TRBJ1-1,13,TRBV2,CASRLTGYTEAFF,TGTGCCAGCAGGTTAACAGGGTACACTGAAGCTTTCTTT
-,-,TRBJ1-3,14,TRBV7-9,CASSRAQLGNTIYF,TGTGCCAGCAGCCGAGCGCAATTGGGAAACACCATATATTTT
-,-,TRBJ2-3,15,TRBV24-1,CATSDSRQAPDTQYF,TGTGCCACCAGTGACTCGAGACAGGCCCCAGATACGCAGTATTTT
-,-,TRBJ2-7,13,TRBV7-2,CASRWRGNYEQYF,TGTGCCAGCAGGTGGCGCGGAAACTACGAGCAGTACTTC
-,TRBD1,TRBJ1-1,14,TRBV14,CASSRTGPNTEAFF,TGTGCCAGCAGCCGGACAGGGCCGAACACTGAAGCTTTCTTT
medium-sized,-,TRBJ2-7,16,TRBV4-1,CASSQESGIRSYEQYF,TGCGCCAGCAGCCAAGAATCAGGGATTAGATCCTACGAGCAGTACTTC
-,TRBD1,TRBJ2-3,13,TRBV29-1,CSVPGQGSVTQYF,TGCAGCGTTCCAGGACAGGGGAGTGTTACGCAGTATTTT
-,TRBD1,TRBJ2-1,12,TRBV28,CASSYNRGLLFF,TGTGCCAGCAGCTACAACAGGGGTTTGCTGTTCTTC
-,-,TRBJ2-5,14,TRBV14,CASSQYRDSETQYF,TGTGCCAGCAGCCAATACAGGGATTCAGAGACCCAGTACTTC
-,TRBD2,TRBJ2-3,15,TRBV3-1/TRBV3-2,CASSGLAGRTDTQYF,TGTGCCAGCAGCGGATTAGCGGGCCGCACAGATACGCAGTATTTT
-,TRBD1,TRBJ1-4,15,TRBV7-2,CASSLEGARGEKLFF,TGTGCCAGCAGCTTAGAGGGGGCCAGGGGCGAAAAACTGTTTTTT
-,TRBD1,TRBJ2-3,16,TRBV27,CASSLRGQGYEDTQYF,TGTGCCAGCAGTTTACGGGGACAGGGTTATGAAGATACGCAGTATTTT
-,-,TRBJ2-5,14,TRBV28,CASSVYGQRETQYF,TGTGCCAGCAGTGTCTACGGACAGCGAGAGACCCAGTACTTC
-,-,TRBJ2-7,16,TRBV5-6,CASSRGDISSSYEQYF,TGTGCCAGCAGCCGTGGGGACATTTCGAGCTCCTACGAGCAGTACTTC
-,TRBD1,TRBJ1-5,12,TRBV19,CASSPGQGAQHF,TGTGCCAGTAGCCCGGGACAGGGAGCCCAGCATTTT
-,TRBD1,TRBJ2-1,16,TRBV24-1,CATSDPRTGSGNEQFF,TGTGCCACCAGTGACCCCAGGACAGGGAGTGGCAATGAGCAGTTCTTC
-,TRBD2,TRBJ2-1,14,TRBV2,CASEGLAGIGEQFF,TGTGCCAGCGAGGGACTAGCGGGAATTGGTGAGCAGTTCTTC
-,TRBD1,TRBJ2-7,16,TRBV5-4,CASRPQGAGGADEQYF,TGTGCCAGCAGACCACAAGGGGCAGGGGGCGCTGACGAGCAGTACTTC
-,-,TRBJ2-3,15,TRBV19,CASSNLRGPTDTQYF,TGTGCCAGTAGTAATCTAAGGGGTCCAACAGATACGCAGTATTTT
-,TRBD2,TRBJ2-6,18,TRBV7-2,CASSLGGGASSGANVLTF,TGTGCCAGCAGCTTAGGGGGAGGGGCGAGCTCTGGGGCCAACGTCCTGACTTTC
-,TRBD2,TRBJ2-7,15,TRBV9,CASSSGLAGLSEQYF,TGTGCCAGCAGCTCGGGACTAGCGGGTCTATCCGAGCAGTACTTC
-,-,TRBJ2-1,14,TRBV28,CASSPRLGAGEQFF,TGTGCCAGCAGCCCCCGACTAGGGGCAGGTGAGCAGTTCTTC
-,-,TRBJ2-1,12,TRBV6-2/TRBV6-3,CASSIQGNEQFF,TGTGCCAGCAGCATACAGGGCAATGAGCAGTTCTTC
once,TRBD2,TRBJ2-1,16,TRBV27,CASSSPTSGRFGEQFF,TGTGCCAGCAGTTCCCCCACTAGCGGGAGGTTTGGTGAGCAGTTCTTC
-,-,TRBJ1-3,16,TRBV7-8,CASSLVRLSSGNTIYF,TGTGCCAGCAGCTTAGTTCGACTTTCCTCTGGAAACACCATATATTTT
-,TRBD2,TRBJ2-3,15,TRBV9,CASSMDNGRTDTQYF,TGTGCCAGCAGTATGGATAACGGGAGGACAGATACGCAGTATTTT
-,-,TRBJ2-7,13,TRBV20-1,CSASPDSSGEQYF,TGCAGTGCTAGTCCTGACTCCTCCGGGGAGCAGTACTTC
once,-,TRBJ2-2,16,TRBV19,CASSKGERANTGELFF,TGTGCCAGTAGTAAGGGGGAGAGGGCGAACACCGGGGAGCTGTTTTTT
-,-,TRBJ2-1,15,TRBV18,CASSPWSSSRNEQFF,TGTGCCAGCTCACCGTGGTCTAGCTCGCGCAATGAGCAGTTCTTC
-,-,TRBJ1-2,12,TRBV6-2/TRBV6-3,CASSYSGYGYTF,TGTGCCAGCAGTTATTCAGGGTATGGCTACACCTTC
-,-,TRBJ2-7,15,TRBV15,CATSRVLDSNYEQYF,TGTGCCACCAGCAGAGTTCTGGACAGCAACTACGAGCAGTACTTC
-,-,TRBJ1-1,13,TRBV25-1,CASSMTVNTEAFF,TGTGCCAGCTCTATGACAGTGAACACTGAAGCTTTCTTT
-,TRBD1,TRBJ1-2,13,TRBV15,CATSNQGATGYTF,TGTGCCACCAGCAACCAGGGGGCGACTGGCTACACCTTC
-,-,TRBJ2-7,13,TRBV5-1,CASSLQGTGEQYF,TGCGCCAGCAGCTTGCAGGGGACGGGGGAGCAGTACTTC
-,-,TRBJ2-7,13,TRBV19,CATNQPGTYEQYF,TGTGCCACGAATCAACCGGGTACCTACGAGCAGTACTTC